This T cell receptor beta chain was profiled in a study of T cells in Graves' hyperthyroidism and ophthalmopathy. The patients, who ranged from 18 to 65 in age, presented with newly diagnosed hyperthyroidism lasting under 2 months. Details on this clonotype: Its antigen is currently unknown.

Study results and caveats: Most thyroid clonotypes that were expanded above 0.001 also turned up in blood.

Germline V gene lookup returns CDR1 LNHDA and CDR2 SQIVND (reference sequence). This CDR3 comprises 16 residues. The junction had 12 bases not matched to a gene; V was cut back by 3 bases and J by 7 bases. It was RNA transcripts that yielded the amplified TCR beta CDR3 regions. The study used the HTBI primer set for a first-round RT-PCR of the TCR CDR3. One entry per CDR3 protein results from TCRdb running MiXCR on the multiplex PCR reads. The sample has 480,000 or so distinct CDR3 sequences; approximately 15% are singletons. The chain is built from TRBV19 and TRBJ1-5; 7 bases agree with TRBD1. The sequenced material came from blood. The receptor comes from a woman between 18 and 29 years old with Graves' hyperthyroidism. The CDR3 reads CASSMGPDRPRQPQHF. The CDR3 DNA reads TGTGCCAGTAGTATGGGGCCGGACAGGCCAAGACAGCCCCAGCATTTT.